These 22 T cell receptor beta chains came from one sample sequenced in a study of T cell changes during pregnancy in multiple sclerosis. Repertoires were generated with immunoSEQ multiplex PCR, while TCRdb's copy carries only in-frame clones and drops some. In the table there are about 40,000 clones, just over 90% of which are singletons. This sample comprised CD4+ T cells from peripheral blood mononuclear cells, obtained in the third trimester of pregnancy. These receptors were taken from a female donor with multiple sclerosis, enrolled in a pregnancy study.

The CDR3 is CSARVRHGYTF. The DNA for the CDR3 is TGCAGTGCTAGAGTGAGGCATGGCTACACCTTC. The chain joins TRBV20-1 to TRBJ1-2; D is unresolved. The CDR3 has 11 amino acids. V lost 1 base to trimming and J lost 6 bases, with 6 bases between them. CDR1 and CDR2 (germline): DFQATT, SNEGSKA (reference sequence).

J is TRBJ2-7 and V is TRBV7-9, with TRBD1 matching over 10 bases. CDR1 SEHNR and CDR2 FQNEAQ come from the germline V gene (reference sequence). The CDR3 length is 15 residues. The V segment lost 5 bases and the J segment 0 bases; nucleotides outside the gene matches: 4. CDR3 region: CASSRTGGNSYEQYF. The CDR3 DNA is TGTGCCAGCAGCAGGACAGGGGGTAACTCCTACGAGCAGTACTTC.

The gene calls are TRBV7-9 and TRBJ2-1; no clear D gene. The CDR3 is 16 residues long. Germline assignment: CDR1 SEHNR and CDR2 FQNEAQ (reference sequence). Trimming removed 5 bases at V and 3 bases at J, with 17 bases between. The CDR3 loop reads CASSPRGDSYYNEQFF. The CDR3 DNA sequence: TGTGCCAGCAGCCCTAGAGGAGACTCATACTACAATGAGCAGTTCTTC. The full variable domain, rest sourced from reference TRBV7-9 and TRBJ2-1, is DTGVSQNPRHKITKRGQNVTFRCDPISEHNRLYWYRQTLGQGPEFLTYFQNEAQLEKSRLLSDRFSAERPKGSFSTLEIQRTEQGDSAMYLCASSPRGDSYYNEQFFGPGTRLTVL.

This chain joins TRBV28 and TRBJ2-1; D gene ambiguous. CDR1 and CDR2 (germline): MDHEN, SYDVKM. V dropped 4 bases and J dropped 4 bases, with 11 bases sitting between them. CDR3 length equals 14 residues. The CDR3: CASSSGSTYNEQFF. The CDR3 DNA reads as TGTGCCAGCAGTTCCGGGTCCACTTACAATGAGCAGTTCTTC.

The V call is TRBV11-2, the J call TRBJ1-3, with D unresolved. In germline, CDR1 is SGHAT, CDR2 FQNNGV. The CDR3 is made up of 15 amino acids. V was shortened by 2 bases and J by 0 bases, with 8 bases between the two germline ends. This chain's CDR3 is CASSLSGSSGNTIYF. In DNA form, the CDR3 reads TGTGCCAGCAGCTTATCGGGGAGCTCTGGAAACACCATATATTTT.

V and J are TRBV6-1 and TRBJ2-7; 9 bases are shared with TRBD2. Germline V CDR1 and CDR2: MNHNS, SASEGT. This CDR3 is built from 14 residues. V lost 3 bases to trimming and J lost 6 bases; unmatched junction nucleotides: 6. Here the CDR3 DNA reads TGTGCCAGCAGTGAGTGGGGTAGCGGGGGCGAGCAGTACTTC. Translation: CASSEWGSGGEQYF.

This CDR3 is CASSDSGGGQPQHF. CDR3 in DNA: TGTGCCAGCAGTGACTCAGGGGGCGGTCAGCCCCAGCATTTT. The rearrangement links TRBV6-1 to TRBJ1-5; 8 nucleotides align to TRBD1. From germline, CDR1 is MNHNS and CDR2 SASEGT. This CDR3 spans 14 amino acids. Trimming took 3 bases from V and 6 from J; bases not matched to a gene: 4.

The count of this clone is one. CDR3 sequence: CASSQGSGKNTGELFF. The CDR3 bases are TGTGCCAGCAGCCAAGGGTCGGGGAAGAACACCGGGGAGCTGTTTTTT. V and J are TRBV4-2 and TRBJ2-2; D perhaps matches TRBD2 (5 bases). The germline V and J ends were trimmed by 1 base and 1 base, with 10 bases remaining between them. Germline V CDR1 and CDR2: LGHNA, YNFKEQ. This CDR3 has 16 residues.

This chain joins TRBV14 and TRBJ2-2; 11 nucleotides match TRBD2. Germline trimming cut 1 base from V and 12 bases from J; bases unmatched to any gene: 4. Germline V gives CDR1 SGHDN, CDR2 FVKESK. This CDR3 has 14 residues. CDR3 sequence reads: CASSQGLAGWKLFF. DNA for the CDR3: TGTGCCAGCAGCCAAGGACTAGCGGGGTGGAAGCTGTTTTTT.

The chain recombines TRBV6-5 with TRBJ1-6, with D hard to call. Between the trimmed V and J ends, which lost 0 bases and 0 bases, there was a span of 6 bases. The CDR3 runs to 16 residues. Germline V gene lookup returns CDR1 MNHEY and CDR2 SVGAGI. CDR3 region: CASSYSWSSYNSPLHF. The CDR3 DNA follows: TGTGCCAGCAGTTACTCGTGGAGCTCCTATAATTCACCCCTCCACTTT.

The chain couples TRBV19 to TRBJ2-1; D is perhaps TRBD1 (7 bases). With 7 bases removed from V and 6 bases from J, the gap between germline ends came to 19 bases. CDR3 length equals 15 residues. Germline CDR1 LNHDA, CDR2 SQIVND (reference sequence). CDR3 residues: CASKPGTEGGNEQFF. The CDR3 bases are TGTGCCAGTAAACCCGGGACAGAGGGGGGCAATGAGCAGTTCTTC. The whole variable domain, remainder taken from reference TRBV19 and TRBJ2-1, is DGGITQSPKYLFRKEGQNVTLSCEQNLNHDAMYWYRQDPGQGLRLIYYSQIVNDFQKGDIAEGYSVSREKKESFPLTVTSAQKNPTAFYLCASKPGTEGGNEQFFGPGTRLTVL.

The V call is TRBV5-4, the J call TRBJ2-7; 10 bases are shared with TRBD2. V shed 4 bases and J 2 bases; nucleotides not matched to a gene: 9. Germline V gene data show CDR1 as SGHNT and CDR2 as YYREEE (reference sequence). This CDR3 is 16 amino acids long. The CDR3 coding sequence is TGTGCCAGCAGCCTCCTAAGCGGGAGGGAAACCTACGAGCAGTACTTC. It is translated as CASSLLSGRETYEQYF.

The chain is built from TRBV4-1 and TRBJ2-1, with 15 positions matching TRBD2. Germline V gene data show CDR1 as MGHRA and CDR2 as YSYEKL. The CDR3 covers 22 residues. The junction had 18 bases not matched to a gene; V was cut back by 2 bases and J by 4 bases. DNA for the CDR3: TGCGCCAGCAGCCAACAAAGATGGGCCCCGGGACTAGCGGGAGGCCCATACAATGAGCAGTTCTTC. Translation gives CASSQQRWAPGLAGGPYNEQFF.

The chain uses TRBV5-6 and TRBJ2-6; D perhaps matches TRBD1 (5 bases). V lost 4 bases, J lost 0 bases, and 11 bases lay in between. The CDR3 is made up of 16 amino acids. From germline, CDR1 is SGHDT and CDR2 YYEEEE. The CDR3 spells CASSNPDSSGANVLTF. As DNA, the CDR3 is TGTGCCAGCAGCAACCCTGACAGCTCTGGGGCCAACGTCCTGACTTTC.

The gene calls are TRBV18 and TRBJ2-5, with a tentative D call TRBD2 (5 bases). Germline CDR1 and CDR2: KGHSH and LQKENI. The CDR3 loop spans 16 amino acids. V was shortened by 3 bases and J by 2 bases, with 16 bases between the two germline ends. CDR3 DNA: TGTGCCAGCTCACCCGGTGGGGAGATGGCTCAAGAGACCCAGTACTTC. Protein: CASSPGGEMAQETQYF. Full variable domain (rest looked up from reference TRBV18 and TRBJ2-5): NAGVMQNPRHLVRRRGQEARLRCSPMKGHSHVYWYRQLPEEGLKFMVYLQKENIIDESGMPKERFSAEFPKEGPSILRIQQVVRGDSAAYFCASSPGGEMAQETQYFGPGTRLLVL.

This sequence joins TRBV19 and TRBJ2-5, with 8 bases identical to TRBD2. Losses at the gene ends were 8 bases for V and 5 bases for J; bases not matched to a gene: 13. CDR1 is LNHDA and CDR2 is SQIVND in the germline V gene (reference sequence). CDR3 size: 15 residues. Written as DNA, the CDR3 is TGTGCCAGTCTGGGCAGCGGGAGACTGGGGGAGACCCAGTACTTC. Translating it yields CASLGSGRLGETQYF.

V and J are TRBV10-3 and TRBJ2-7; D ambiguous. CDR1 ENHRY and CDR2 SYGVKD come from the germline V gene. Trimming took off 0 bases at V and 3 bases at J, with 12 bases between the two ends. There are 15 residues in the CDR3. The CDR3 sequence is CAISESRVVVYEQYF. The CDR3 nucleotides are TGTGCCATCAGTGAGTCCCGCGTAGTGGTCTACGAGCAGTACTTC.

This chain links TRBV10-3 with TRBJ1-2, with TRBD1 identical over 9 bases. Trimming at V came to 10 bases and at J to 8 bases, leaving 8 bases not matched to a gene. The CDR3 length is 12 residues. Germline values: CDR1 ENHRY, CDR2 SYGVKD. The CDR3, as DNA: TGTGCCACGGCGGGACAGGGCAGGGGCTACACCTTC. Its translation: CATAGQGRGYTF.

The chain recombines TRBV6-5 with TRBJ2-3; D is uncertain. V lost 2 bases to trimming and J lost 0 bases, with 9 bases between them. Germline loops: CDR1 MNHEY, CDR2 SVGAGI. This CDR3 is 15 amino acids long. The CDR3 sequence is CASSYAPTSTDTQYF. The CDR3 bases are TGTGCCAGCAGTTACGCCCCCACTAGCACAGATACGCAGTATTTT.

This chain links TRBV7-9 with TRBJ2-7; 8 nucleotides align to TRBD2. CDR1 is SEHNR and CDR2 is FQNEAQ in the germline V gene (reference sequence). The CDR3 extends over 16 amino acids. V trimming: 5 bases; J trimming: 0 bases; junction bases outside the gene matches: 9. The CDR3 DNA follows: TGTGCCAGCAGCCCCCGGGGAACTAGCGGCTCCTACGAGCAGTACTTC. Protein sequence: CASSPRGTSGSYEQYF. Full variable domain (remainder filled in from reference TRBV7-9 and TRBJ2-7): DTGVSQNPRHKITKRGQNVTFRCDPISEHNRLYWYRQTLGQGPEFLTYFQNEAQLEKSRLLSDRFSAERPKGSFSTLEIQRTEQGDSAMYLCASSPRGTSGSYEQYFGPGTRLTVT.

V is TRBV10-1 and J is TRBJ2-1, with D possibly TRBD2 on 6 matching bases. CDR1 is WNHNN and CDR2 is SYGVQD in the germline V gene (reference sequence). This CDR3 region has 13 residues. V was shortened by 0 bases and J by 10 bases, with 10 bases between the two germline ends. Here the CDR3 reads CASSESGGGEQFF. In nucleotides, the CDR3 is TGCGCCAGCAGTGAGTCGGGGGGAGGCGAGCAGTTCTTC.

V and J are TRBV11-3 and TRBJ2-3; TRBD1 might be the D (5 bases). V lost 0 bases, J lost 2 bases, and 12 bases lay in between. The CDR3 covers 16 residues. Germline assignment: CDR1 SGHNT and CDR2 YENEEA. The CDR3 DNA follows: TGTGCCAGCAGCTTAGATGGGGCAGGAGACACAGATACGCAGTATTTT. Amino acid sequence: CASSLDGAGDTDTQYF.